The 4 T cell receptor beta chains below come from one sample, sequenced in a study of PD-L1 blockade in urothelial cancer. Sequencing used immunoSEQ multiplex PCR; TCRdb keeps in-frame clones, though not all of them. Here the sample spans 46,000 or so clones, around 86% being singletons. Time point described: peripheral blood 6 weeks after treatment start. The material sequenced was PBMCs, taken around atezolizumab (anti-PD-L1) treatment. The origin of the receptors is a man in his sixties with urothelial cancer.

V usage is TRBV4-1 and J usage is TRBJ2-3; 11 bases match TRBD1. Trimming cost V 2 bases and J 6 bases; bases outside gene matches: 7. CDR3 size: 16 residues. CDR1 and CDR2 (germline): MGHRA, YSYEKL. CDR3 sequence reads: CASSQLGQGAGDTQYF. As DNA, the CDR3 is TGCGCCAGCAGCCAACTTGGACAGGGGGCGGGTGATACGCAGTATTTT.

V and J are TRBV6-6 and TRBJ1-2; D is perhaps TRBD1 (5 bases). Per the germline V gene, CDR1 is MNHNY and CDR2 is SVGAGI (reference sequence). Trimming removed 2 bases from V and 2 bases from J, with 12 bases in between. The CDR3 extends over 15 amino acids. CDR3 nucleotides: TGTGCCAGCAGTTACGGTCAGGGTAGAAACTATGGCTACACCTTC. This translates into CASSYGQGRNYGYTF.

This chain joins TRBV19 and TRBJ2-6; maybe TRBD2 (5 bases). V was clipped by 4 bases and J by 0 bases, with 7 bases between them. There are 15 residues in the CDR3. Looked up from germline, CDR1 is LNHDA and CDR2 is SQIVND (reference sequence). The CDR3 reads CASSSGGSGANVLTF. The CDR3 DNA reads TGTGCCAGTAGTAGCGGAGGCTCTGGGGCCAACGTCCTGACTTTC.

This clone occurred once. The J gene is TRBJ1-1, the V gene TRBV7-9; TRBD1 is a possible D gene (5 bases). V was cut by 5 bases and J by 1 base, with 11 bases left in between. Germline assignment: CDR1 SEHNR and CDR2 FQNEAQ (reference sequence). The CDR3 contains 14 residues. CDR3: CASSLRQQNTEAFF. The CDR3 DNA sequence: TGTGCCAGCAGCCTAAGACAGCAGAACACTGAAGCTTTCTTT.